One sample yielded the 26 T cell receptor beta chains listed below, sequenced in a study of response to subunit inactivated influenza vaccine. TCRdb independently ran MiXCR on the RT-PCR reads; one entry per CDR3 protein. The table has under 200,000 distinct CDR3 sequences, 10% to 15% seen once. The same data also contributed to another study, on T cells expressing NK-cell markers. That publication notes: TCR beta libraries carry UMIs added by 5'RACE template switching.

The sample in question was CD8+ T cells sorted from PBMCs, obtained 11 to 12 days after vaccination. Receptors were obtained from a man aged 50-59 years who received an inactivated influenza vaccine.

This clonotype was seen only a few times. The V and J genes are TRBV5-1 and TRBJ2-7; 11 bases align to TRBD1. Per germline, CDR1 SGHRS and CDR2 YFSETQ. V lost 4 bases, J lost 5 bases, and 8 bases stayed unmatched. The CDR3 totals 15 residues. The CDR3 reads CASSRGQGARHEQYF. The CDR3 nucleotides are TGCGCCAGCAGCAGAGGACAGGGGGCTCGCCACGAGCAGTACTTC.

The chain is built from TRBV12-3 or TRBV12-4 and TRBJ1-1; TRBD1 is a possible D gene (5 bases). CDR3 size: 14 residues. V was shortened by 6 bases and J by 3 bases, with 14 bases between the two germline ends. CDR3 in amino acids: CASRGTEKDTEAFF. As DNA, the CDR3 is TGTGCCAGCAGGGGGACCGAAAAAGACACTGAAGCTTTCTTT.

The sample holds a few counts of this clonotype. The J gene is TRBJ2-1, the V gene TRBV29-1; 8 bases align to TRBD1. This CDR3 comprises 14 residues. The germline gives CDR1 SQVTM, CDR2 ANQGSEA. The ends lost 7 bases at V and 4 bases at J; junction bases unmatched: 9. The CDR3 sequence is CSANRDRNYNEQFF. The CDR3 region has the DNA TGCAGCGCAAACCGGGACAGGAATTACAATGAGCAGTTCTTC.

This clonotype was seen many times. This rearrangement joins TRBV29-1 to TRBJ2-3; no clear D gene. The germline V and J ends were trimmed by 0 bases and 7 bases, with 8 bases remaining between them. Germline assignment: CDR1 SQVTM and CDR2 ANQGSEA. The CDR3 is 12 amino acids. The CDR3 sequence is CSVEDGLYTQYF. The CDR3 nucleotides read TGCAGCGTTGAAGACGGGCTTTATACGCAGTATTTT.

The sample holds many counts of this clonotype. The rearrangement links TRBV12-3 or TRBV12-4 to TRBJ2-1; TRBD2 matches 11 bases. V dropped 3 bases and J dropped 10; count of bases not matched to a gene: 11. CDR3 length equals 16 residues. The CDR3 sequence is CASSFKLAGAGGEQFF. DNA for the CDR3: TGTGCCAGCAGTTTTAAACTAGCGGGAGCTGGGGGGGAGCAGTTCTTC.

CDR3 sequence: CASSLGLQLAGNDYNEQFF. CDR3 DNA: TGTGCCAGCAGCTTAGGACTTCAGCTAGCGGGAAACGACTACAATGAGCAGTTCTTC. The chain employs TRBV11-2 and TRBJ2-1, with 9 nucleotides matching TRBD2. Germline CDR1 is SGHAT and CDR2 is FQNNGV. There are 19 residues in the CDR3. The trim removed 1 base at V and 3 bases at J, leaving 13 bases unmatched.

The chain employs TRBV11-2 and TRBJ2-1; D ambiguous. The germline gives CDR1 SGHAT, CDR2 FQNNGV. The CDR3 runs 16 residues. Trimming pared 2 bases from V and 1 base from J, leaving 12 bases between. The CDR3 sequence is CASSLYLGPSYNEQFF. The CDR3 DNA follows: TGTGCCAGCAGCTTATATCTGGGTCCTTCCTACAATGAGCAGTTCTTC.

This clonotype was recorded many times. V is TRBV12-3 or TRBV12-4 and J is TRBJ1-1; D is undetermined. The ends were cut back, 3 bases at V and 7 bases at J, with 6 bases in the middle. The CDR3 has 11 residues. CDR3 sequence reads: CASSFLSEAFF. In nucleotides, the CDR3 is TGTGCCAGCAGTTTTCTGAGTGAAGCTTTCTTT.

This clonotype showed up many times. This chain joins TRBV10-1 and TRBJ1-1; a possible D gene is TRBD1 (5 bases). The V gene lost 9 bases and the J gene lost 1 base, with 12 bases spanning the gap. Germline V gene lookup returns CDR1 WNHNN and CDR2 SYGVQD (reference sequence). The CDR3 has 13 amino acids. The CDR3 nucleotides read TGCGCCAGTGGAGATACAGGGAACACTGAAGCTTTCTTT. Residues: CASGDTGNTEAFF.

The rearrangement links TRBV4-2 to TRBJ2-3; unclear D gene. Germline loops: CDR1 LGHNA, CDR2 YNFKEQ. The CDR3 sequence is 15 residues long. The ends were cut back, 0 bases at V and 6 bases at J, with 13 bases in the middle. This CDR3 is CASSQEGRAFDTQYF. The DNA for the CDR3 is TGTGCCAGCAGCCAAGAGGGTCGGGCATTTGATACGCAGTATTTT.

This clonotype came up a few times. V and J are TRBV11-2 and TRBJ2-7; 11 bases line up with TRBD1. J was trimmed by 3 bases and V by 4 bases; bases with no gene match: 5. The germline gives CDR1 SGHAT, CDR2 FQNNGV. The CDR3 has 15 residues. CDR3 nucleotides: TGTGCCAGCAGCTATGGGACAGGGGGAAACTACGAGCAGTACTTC. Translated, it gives CASSYGTGGNYEQYF.

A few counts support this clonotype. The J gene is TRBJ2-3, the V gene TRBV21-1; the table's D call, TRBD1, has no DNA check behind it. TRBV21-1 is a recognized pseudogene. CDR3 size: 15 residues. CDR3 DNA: TGTGCCAGCACCTCGGACAGGGGCTACACAGATACGCAGTATTTT. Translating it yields CASTSDRGYTDTQYF.

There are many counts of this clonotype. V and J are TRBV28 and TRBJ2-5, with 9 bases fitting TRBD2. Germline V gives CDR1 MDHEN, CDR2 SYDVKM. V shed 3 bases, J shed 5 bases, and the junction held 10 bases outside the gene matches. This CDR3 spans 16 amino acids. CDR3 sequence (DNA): TGTGCCAGCAGTTTGGGTGGTAGCGGGAGACGGGAGACCCAGTACTTC. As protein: CASSLGGSGRRETQYF.

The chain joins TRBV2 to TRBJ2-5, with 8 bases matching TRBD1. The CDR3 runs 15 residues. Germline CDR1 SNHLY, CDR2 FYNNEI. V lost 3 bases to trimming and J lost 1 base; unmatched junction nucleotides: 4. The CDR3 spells CASSEDRAPQETQYF. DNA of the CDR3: TGTGCCAGCAGTGAGGACAGGGCCCCCCAAGAGACCCAGTACTTC. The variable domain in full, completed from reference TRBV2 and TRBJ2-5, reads EPEVTQTPSHQVTQMGQEVILRCVPISNHLYFYWYRQILGQKVEFLVSFYNNEISEKSEIFDDQFSVERPDGSNFTLKIRSTKLEDSAMYFCASSEDRAPQETQYFGPGTRLLVL.

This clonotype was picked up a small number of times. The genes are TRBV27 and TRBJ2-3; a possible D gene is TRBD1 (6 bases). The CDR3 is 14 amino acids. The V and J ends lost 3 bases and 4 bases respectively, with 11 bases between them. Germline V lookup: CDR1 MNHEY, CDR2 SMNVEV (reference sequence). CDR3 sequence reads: CASSFSGAADTQYF. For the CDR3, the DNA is TGTGCCAGCAGTTTTTCAGGGGCCGCAGATACGCAGTATTTT.

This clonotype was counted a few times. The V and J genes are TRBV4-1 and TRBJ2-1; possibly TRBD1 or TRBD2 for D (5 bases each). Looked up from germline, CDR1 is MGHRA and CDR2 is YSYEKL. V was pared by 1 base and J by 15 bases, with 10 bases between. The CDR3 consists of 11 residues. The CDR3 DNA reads TGCGCCAGCAGCCAAGGACGGGGACCGTTCTTC. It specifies CASSQGRGPFF.

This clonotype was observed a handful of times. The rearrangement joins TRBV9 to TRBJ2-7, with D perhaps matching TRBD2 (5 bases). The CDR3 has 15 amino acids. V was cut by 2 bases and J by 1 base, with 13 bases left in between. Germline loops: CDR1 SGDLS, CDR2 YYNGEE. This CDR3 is CASSVGSRYSYEQYF. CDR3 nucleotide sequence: TGTGCCAGCAGCGTGGGGAGCCGCTATTCCTACGAGCAGTACTTC.

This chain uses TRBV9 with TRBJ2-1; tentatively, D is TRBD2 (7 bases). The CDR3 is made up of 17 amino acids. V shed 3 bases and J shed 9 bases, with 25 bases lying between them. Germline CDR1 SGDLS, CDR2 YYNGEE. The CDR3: CASSGKAFGGTMGEQFF. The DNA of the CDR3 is TGTGCCAGCAGCGGAAAGGCCTTCGGGGGGACAATGGGTGAGCAGTTCTTC.

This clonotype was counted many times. Here the CDR3 reads CASRSTLAGVDNEQFF. CDR3 DNA: TGTGCCAGCAGGAGCACACTAGCGGGGGTAGACAATGAGCAGTTCTTC. The chain uses TRBV2 and TRBJ2-1, with 11 bases aligning to TRBD2. V lost 6 bases and J lost 5; bases outside the gene matches: 9. Germline lookup yields CDR1 SNHLY and CDR2 FYNNEI. CDR3 length equals 16 residues.

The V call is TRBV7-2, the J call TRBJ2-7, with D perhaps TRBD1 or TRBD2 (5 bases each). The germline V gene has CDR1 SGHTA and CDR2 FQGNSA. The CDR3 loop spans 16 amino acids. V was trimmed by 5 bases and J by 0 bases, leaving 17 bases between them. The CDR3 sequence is CASSLRDGSSSYEQYF. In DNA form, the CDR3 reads TGTGCCAGCAGCCTACGGGACGGTAGCAGCTCCTACGAGCAGTACTTC. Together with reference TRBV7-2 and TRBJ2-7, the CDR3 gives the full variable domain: GAGVSQSPSNKVTEKGKDVELRCDPISGHTALYWYRQSLGQGLEFLIYFQGNSAPDKSGLPSDRFSAERTGGSVSTLTIQRTQQEDSAVYLCASSLRDGSSSYEQYFGPGTRLTVT.

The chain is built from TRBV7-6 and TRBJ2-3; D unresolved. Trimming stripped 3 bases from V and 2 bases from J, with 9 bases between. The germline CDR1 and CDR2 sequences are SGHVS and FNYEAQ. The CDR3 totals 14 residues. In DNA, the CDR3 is TGTGCCAGCAGCTTTGGAACAAACACAGATACGCAGTATTTT. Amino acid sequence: CASSFGTNTDTQYF.

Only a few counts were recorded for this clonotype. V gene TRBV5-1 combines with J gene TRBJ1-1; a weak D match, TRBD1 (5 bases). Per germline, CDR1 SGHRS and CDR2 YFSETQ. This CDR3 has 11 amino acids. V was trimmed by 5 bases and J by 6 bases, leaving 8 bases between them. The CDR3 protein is CASRAGAEAFF. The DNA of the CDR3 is TGCGCCAGCAGGGCGGGGGCTGAAGCTTTCTTT.

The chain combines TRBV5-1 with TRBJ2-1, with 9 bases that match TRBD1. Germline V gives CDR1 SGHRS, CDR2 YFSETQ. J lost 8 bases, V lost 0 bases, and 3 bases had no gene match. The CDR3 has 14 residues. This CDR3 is CASSLGQGGDEQFF. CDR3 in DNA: TGCGCCAGCAGCTTGGGACAGGGGGGTGATGAGCAGTTCTTC.

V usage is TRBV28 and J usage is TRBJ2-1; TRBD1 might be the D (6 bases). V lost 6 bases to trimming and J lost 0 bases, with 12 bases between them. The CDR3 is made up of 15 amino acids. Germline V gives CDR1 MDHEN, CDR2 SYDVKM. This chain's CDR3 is CASRGTQSSYNEQFF. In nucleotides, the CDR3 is TGTGCCAGCAGAGGGACACAGAGCTCCTACAATGAGCAGTTCTTC.

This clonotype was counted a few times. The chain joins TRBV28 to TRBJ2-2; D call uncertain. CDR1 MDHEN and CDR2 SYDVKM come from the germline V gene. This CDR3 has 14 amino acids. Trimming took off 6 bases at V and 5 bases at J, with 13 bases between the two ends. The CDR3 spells CASSRMYPTGELFF. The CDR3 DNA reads TGTGCCAGCAGCCGAATGTATCCGACCGGGGAGCTGTTTTTT.

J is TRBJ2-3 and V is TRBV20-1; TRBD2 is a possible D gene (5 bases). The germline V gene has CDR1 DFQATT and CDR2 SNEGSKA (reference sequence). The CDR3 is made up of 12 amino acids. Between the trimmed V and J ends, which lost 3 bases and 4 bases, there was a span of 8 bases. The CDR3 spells CSARSSSDTQYF. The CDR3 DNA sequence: TGCAGTGCTAGGTCTAGCTCAGATACGCAGTATTTT.